Shown below are 14 T cell receptor beta chains from a single sample sequenced in a study of T-cell memory formation after mild COVID-19. Using its own MiXCR run on the 5' RACE reads, TCRdb lists one record per CDR3 protein. The repertoire has 55,000 to 65,000 distinct CDR3 sequences, 9% to 9.5% of them found once; the top ten carry 1.2%. Sequenced material: PBMCs or a T cell subset sorted from them (not recorded which). The origin of the receptors is a young man who had mild COVID-19 (a few samples of this study predate the infection). Cell type and time point are not known.

This clonotype was observed many times. CDR3 coding DNA: TGTGCCAGCGGCAACAGGGGGCCGTCTTTTTCCCAAGAGACCCAGTACTTC. Translated, it gives CASGNRGPSFSQETQYF. This chain connects TRBV6-5 to TRBJ2-5, with TRBD1 identical over 9 bases. V was clipped by 8 bases and J by 1 base; unmatched bases: 14. In germline, CDR1 is MNHEY, CDR2 SVGAGI. The CDR3 covers 17 residues.

This clonotype came up many times. The J gene is TRBJ1-5, the V gene TRBV5-1, with D uncertain. Per germline, CDR1 SGHRS and CDR2 YFSETQ. This CDR3 comprises 13 residues. Deletions cut 4 bases from V and 1 base from J, with 6 bases between. As DNA, the CDR3 is TGCGCCAGCAGCCACGACAGCAATCAGCCCCAGCATTTT. Encoded protein: CASSHDSNQPQHF.

This chain uses TRBV11-2 with TRBJ2-3, with 9 bases aligning to TRBD2. Losses at the gene ends were 1 base for V and 2 bases for J; bases not matched to a gene: 7. The CDR3 spans 17 residues. CDR1 is SGHAT and CDR2 is FQNNGV in the germline V gene. The CDR3 sequence is CASSLAGLAGFTDTQYF. CDR3 sequence (DNA): TGTGCCAGCAGCTTAGCGGGGCTAGCGGGGTTCACAGATACGCAGTATTTT. The full variable domain, with the rest looked up from reference TRBV11-2 and TRBJ2-3, is EAGVAQSPRYKIIEKRQSVAFWCNPISGHATLYWYQQILGQGPKLLIQFQNNGVVDDSQLPKDRFSAERLKGVDSTLKIQPAKLEDSAVYLCASSLAGLAGFTDTQYFGPGTRLTVL.

This clonotype was detected a few times. This chain uses TRBV4-1 with TRBJ2-7, with D maybe TRBD1 (5 bases). Germline V lookup: CDR1 MGHRA, CDR2 YSYEKL. V gave up 2 bases and J gave up 5 bases, with 31 bases separating them. This CDR3 has 20 residues. The CDR3 sequence: CASSQITQAKLGVWFHEQYF. The CDR3 nucleotides read TGCGCCAGCAGCCAAATCACGCAGGCGAAGCTAGGGGTATGGTTCCACGAGCAGTACTTC.

This clonotype came up a few times. With a much larger clone just one base away, this may be a read error. The chain is built from TRBV7-2 and TRBJ2-5; D call uncertain. The germline CDR1 and CDR2 sequences are SGHTA and FQGNSA. The CDR3 runs to 13 residues. Trimming left V 1 base short and J 1 base short, with 4 bases between. CDR3 DNA sequence: TGTGCCAGCAGCTTAGGTTCCCAAGAGACCCAGTACTTC. Its protein product is CASSLGSQETQYF.

The sample holds a few counts of this clonotype. The rearrangement links TRBV7-9 to TRBJ1-4; 10 bases are shared with TRBD1. Germline CDR1 SEHNR, CDR2 FQNEAQ (reference sequence). Trimming removed 4 bases from V and 8 bases from J; junction bases left unmatched: 7. The CDR3 contains 15 residues. CDR3 in DNA: TGTGCCAGCAGCTCGCCGGGACAGGGGATCGAAAAACTGTTTTTT. Its translation: CASSSPGQGIEKLFF.

This clonotype was observed a handful of times. The V call is TRBV20-1, the J call TRBJ1-1, with D tentatively TRBD1 (5 bases). This CDR3 comprises 13 residues. Germline-derived CDR1 and CDR2 are DFQATT and SNEGSKA (reference sequence). Trimming took off 5 bases at V and 4 bases at J, with 14 bases between the two ends. The CDR3 reads CSAQEGTSTEAFF. CDR3 DNA: TGCAGTGCTCAAGAAGGGACGTCCACTGAAGCTTTCTTT.

The sample holds a few counts of this clonotype. The chain carries TRBV14 and TRBJ2-2; no reliable D call. Germline CDR1 SGHDN, CDR2 FVKESK. The length of the CDR3 is 11 residues. Between the trimmed V and J ends, which lost 3 bases and 9 bases, there was a span of 5 bases. The CDR3 DNA follows: TGTGCCAGCAGCCAGTTCAGGGAGCTGTTTTTT. Residues: CASSQFRELFF.

This clonotype was recorded a few times. The V and J genes are TRBV11-2 and TRBJ2-7; D uncertain. The germline V gene has CDR1 SGHAT and CDR2 FQNNGV. V lost 3 bases and J 4 bases, leaving 7 bases between the germline ends. The CDR3 sequence is 12 residues long. This CDR3 is CASSFVRYEQYV. The CDR3 DNA is TGTGCCAGCAGCTTTGTCCGATACGAGCAGTACGTC.

The V call is TRBV7-3, the J call TRBJ1-1; D not certain. Germline values: CDR1 SGHTA, CDR2 FQGTGA. This CDR3 contains 13 residues. The V end lost 5 bases, the J end lost 3 bases, and 10 bases lay between the germline ends. The CDR3 DNA reads as TGTGCCAGCAGCGCCACAGCATACACTGAAGCTTTCTTT. Its protein product is CASSATAYTEAFF.

V gene TRBV12-3 or TRBV12-4 combines with J gene TRBJ2-7; D gene uncertain. The CDR3 contains 16 residues. V was trimmed by 3 bases and J by 4 bases, leaving 19 bases between them. CDR3 nucleotides: TGTGCCAGCAGTTTCCCCTCGGGCAGTGCCCTATACGAGCAGTACTTC. Its protein is CASSFPSGSALYEQYF.

V usage is TRBV12-3 or TRBV12-4 and J usage is TRBJ1-1, with TRBD1 matching 7 bases. There are 12 residues in the CDR3. The J segment lost 10 bases and the V segment lost 1 base, leaving 3 bases of the junction unmatched. CDR3 DNA: TGTGCCAGCAGTTTAGGGGACAGAGCAGCTTTCTTT. It yields the protein CASSLGDRAAFF.

The sample holds a few counts of this clonotype. The chain joins TRBV28 to TRBJ2-7, with 7 bases matching TRBD1. V was pared by 8 bases and J by 2 bases, with 9 bases of the junction left unmatched. The CDR3 has 14 residues. Germline lookup yields CDR1 MDHEN and CDR2 SYDVKM. CDR3 sequence (DNA): TGTGCCAGCCTAAACCCGGGACAGCCCTACGAGCAGTACTTC. Translated, it gives CASLNPGQPYEQYF.

This clonotype has just a few counts. The chain employs TRBV20-1 and TRBJ2-3; D possibly corresponds to TRBD1 (7 bases). Trimming took 3 bases from V and 6 from J, leaving 13 bases between them. CDR1 is DFQATT and CDR2 is SNEGSKA in the germline V gene (reference sequence). The CDR3 spans 13 residues. Here the CDR3 reads CSASEGAGDTQYF. The CDR3 bases are TGCAGTGCTAGCGAGGGGGCGGGGGATACGCAGTATTTT.